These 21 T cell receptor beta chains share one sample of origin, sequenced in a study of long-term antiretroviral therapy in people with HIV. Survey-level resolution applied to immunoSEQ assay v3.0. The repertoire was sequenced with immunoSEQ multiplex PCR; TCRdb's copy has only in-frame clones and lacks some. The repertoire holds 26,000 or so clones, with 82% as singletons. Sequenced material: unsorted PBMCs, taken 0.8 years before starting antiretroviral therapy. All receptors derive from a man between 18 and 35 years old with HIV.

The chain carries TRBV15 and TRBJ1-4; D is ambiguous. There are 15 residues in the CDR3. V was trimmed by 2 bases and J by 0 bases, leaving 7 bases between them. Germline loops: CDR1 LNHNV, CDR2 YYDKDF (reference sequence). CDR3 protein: CATSRQPATNEKLFF. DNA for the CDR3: TGTGCCACCAGCAGACAACCTGCAACTAATGAAAAACTGTTTTTT.

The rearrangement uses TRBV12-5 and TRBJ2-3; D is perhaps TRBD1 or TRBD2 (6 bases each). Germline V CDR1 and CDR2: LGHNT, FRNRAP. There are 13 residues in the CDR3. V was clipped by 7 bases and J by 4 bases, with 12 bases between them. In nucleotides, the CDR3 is TGTGCTAGTGTATCGGGGGCAGCAGATACGCAGTATTTT. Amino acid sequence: CASVSGAADTQYF.

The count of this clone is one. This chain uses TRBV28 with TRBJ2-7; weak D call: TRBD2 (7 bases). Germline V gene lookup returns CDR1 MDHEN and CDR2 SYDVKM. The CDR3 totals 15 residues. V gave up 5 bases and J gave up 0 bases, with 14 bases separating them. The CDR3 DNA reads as TGTGCCAGCAGTCCCGCGGGGGCGAGCTCCTACGAGCAGTACTTC. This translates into CASSPAGASSYEQYF.

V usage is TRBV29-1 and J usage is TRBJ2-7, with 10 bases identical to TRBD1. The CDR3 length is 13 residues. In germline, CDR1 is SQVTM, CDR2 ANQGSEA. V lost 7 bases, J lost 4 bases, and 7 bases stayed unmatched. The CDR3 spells CSATDRGKYEQYF. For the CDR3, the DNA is TGCAGCGCCACGGACAGGGGGAAATACGAGCAGTACTTC.

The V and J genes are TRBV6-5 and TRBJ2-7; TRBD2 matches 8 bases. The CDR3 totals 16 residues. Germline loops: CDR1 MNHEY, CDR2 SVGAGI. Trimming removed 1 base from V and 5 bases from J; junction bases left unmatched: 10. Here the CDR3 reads CASSYFFGTSFDEQYF. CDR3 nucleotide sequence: TGTGCCAGCAGTTACTTTTTCGGGACTAGTTTCGACGAGCAGTACTTC.

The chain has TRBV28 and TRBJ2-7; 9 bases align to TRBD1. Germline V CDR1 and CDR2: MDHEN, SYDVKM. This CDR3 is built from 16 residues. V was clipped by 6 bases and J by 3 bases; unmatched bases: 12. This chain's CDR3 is CASSILPGQGNYEQYF. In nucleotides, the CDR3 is TGTGCCAGCAGCATACTCCCGGGACAGGGAAACTACGAGCAGTACTTC.

The CDR3, as DNA: TGTGCCGACCGGAGGCAGCCCCAGCATTTT. Translated: CADRRQPQHF. The chain uses TRBV6-6 and TRBJ1-5; no clear D. The CDR3 is 10 amino acids. Trimming took off 11 bases at V and 7 bases at J, with 9 bases between the two ends. The germline gives CDR1 MNHNY, CDR2 SVGAGI (reference sequence).

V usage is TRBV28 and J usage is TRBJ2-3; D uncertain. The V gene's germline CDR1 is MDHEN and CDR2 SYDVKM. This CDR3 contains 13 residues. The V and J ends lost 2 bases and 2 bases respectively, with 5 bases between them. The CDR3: CASSLPVTDTQYF. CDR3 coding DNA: TGTGCCAGCAGTTTACCTGTCACAGATACGCAGTATTTT.

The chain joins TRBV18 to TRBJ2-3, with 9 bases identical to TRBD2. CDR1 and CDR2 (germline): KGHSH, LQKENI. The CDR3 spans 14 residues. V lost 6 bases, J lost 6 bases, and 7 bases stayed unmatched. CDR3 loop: CASSERGVSDTQYF. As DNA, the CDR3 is TGTGCCAGCTCGGAGCGGGGGGTTTCGGATACGCAGTATTTT.

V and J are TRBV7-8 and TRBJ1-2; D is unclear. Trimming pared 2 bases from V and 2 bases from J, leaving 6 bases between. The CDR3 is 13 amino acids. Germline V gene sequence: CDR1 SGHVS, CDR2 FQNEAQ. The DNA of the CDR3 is TGTGCCAGCAGCTTACTCGGCAACTATGGCTACACCTTC. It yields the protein CASSLLGNYGYTF.

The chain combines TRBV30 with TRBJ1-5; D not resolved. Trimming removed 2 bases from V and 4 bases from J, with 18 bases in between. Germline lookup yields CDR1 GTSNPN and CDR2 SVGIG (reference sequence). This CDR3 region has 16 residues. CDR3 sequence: CAWSPRVGGRNQPQHF. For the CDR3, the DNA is TGTGCCTGGAGTCCACGGGTGGGAGGTCGGAATCAGCCCCAGCATTTT.

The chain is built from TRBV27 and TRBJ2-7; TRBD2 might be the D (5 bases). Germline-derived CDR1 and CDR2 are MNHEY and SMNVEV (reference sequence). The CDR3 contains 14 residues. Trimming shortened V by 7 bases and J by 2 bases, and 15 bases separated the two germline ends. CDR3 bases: TGTGCCAGCACTACGACGGAGGCTCCCTACGAGCAGTACTTC. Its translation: CASTTTEAPYEQYF.

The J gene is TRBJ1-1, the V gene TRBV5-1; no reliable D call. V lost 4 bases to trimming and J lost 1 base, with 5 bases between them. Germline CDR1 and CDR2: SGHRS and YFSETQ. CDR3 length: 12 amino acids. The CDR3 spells CASSDPNTEAFF. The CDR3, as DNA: TGCGCCAGCAGCGACCCGAACACTGAAGCTTTCTTT.

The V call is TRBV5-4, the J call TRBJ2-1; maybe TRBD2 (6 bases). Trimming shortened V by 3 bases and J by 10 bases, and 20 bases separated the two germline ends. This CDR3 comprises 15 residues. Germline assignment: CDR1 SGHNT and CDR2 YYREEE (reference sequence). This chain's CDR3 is CASSSLRTKSVEQFF. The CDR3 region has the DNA TGTGCCAGCAGCTCCCTAAGGACTAAGTCAGTCGAGCAGTTCTTC.

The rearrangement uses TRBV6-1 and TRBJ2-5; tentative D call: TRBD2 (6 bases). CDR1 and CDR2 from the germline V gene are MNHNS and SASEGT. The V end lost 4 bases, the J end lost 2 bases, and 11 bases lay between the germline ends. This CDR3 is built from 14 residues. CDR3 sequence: CASSGRGAQETQYF. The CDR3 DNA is TGTGCCAGCAGTGGTCGCGGGGCACAAGAGACCCAGTACTTC.

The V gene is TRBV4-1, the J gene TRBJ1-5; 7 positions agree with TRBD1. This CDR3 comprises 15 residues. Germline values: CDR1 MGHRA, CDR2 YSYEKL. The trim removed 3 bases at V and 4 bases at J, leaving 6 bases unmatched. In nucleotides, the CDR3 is TGCGCCAGCAGCCACTCAGGACAGGAAAATCAGCCCCAGCATTTT. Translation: CASSHSGQENQPQHF.

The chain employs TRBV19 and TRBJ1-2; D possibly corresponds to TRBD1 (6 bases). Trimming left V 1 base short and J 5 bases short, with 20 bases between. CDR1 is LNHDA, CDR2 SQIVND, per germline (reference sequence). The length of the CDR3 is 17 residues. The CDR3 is CASSIVGADSVGYGYTF. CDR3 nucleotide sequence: TGTGCCAGTAGTATAGTAGGGGCGGACAGCGTTGGGTATGGCTACACCTTC.

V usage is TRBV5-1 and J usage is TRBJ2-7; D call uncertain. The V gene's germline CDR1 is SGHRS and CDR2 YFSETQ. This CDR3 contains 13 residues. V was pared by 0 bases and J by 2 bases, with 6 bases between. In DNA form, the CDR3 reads TGCGCCAGCAGCTTGGGCGGAACCTACGAGCAGTACTTC. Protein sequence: CASSLGGTYEQYF.

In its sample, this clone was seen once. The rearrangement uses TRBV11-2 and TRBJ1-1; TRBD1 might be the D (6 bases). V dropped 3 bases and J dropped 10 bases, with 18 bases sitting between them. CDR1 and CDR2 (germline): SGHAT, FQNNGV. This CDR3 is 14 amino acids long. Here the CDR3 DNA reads TGTGCCAGCAGCTTCGACTACAGGGAGGGGAGAGCTTTCTTT. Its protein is CASSFDYREGRAFF.

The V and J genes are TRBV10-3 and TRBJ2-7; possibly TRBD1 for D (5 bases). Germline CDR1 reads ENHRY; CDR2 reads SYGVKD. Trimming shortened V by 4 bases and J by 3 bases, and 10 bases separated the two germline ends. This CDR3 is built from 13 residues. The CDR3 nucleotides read TGTGCCATCAGTGGGACAAGAAACTACGAGCAGTACTTC. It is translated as CAISGTRNYEQYF.

The CDR3 DNA is TGCGCCAGCAGCCTGGGCTGGGGCAAGCCCCAGCATTTT. Protein: CASSLGWGKPQHF. The J gene is TRBJ1-5, the V gene TRBV4-1, with a weak D call TRBD1 (5 bases). The CDR3 contains 13 residues. Trimming removed 4 bases from V and 8 bases from J, with 12 bases in between. Germline-derived CDR1 and CDR2 are MGHRA and YSYEKL.